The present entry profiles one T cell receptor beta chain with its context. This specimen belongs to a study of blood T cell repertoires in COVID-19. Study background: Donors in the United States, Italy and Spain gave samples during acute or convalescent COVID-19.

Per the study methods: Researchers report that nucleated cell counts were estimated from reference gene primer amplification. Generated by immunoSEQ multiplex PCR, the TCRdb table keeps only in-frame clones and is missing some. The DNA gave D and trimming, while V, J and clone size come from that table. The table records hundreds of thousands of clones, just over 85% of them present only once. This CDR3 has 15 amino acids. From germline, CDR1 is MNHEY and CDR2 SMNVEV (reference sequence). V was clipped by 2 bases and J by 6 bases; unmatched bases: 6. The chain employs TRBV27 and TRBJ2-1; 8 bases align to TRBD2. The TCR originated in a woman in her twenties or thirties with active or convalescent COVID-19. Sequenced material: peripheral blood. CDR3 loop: CASSLAAGDFNEQFF. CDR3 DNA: TGTGCCAGCAGTTTAGCAGCGGGAGATTTCAATGAGCAGTTCTTC.